These 3 T cell receptor beta chains came from one sample sequenced in a study of blood T cell repertoires in COVID-19. Clones were sequenced by immunoSEQ multiplex PCR, and TCRdb holds only the in-frame ones, with some missing. The sample yields under 300,000 clones, about 84% seen once. The source material was peripheral blood. The receptors stem from a man at least 80 years old with acute or convalescent COVID-19.

The chain is built from TRBV4-1 and TRBJ2-3, with D unclear. The V and J ends lost 0 bases and 2 bases respectively, with 9 bases between them. The CDR3 has 15 amino acids. Looked up from germline, CDR1 is MGHRA and CDR2 is YSYEKL. CDR3 amino acids: CASSQESAVTDTQYF. CDR3 sequence (DNA): TGCGCCAGCAGCCAAGAGTCGGCGGTCACAGATACGCAGTATTTT.

The chain links TRBV4-3 to TRBJ1-3; tentatively, D is TRBD1 (6 bases). The V end was cut by 0 bases, the J end by 6 bases, with 15 bases between. This CDR3 comprises 16 residues. Germline assignment: CDR1 LGHNA and CDR2 YSLEER. The CDR3 region is CASSQDLQGFINTIYF. CDR3 bases: TGCGCCAGCAGCCAAGATCTACAGGGATTTATAAACACCATATATTTT.

This clone was detected once. The chain links TRBV5-8 to TRBJ1-5, with a tentative D call TRBD1 (5 bases). CDR3 size: 15 residues. Looked up from germline, CDR1 is SGHTS and CDR2 is YDEGEE. V dropped 0 bases and J dropped 0 bases, with 7 bases sitting between them. The CDR3 region has the DNA TGTGCCAGCAGCTTGGGACAGAATAGCAATCAGCCCCAGCATTTT. Amino acid sequence: CASSLGQNSNQPQHF.